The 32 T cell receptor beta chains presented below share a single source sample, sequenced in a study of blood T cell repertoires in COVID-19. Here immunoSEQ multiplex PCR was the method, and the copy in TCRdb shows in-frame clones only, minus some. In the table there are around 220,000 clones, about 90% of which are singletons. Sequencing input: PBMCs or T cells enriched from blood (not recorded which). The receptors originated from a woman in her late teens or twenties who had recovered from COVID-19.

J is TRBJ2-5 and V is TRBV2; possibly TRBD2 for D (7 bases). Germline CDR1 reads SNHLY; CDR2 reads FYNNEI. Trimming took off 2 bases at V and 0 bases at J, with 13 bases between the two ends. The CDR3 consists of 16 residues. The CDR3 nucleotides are TGTGCCAGCAGTGAATACCCGGGGGGCAACCAAGAGACCCAGTACTTC. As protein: CASSEYPGGNQETQYF.

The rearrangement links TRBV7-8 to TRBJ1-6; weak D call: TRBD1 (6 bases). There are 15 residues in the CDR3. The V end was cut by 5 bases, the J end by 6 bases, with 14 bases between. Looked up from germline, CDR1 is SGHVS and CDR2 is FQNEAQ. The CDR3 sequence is CASSPQGLGNSPLHF. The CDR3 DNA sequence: TGTGCCAGCAGCCCTCAGGGGCTGGGTAATTCACCCCTCCACTTT.

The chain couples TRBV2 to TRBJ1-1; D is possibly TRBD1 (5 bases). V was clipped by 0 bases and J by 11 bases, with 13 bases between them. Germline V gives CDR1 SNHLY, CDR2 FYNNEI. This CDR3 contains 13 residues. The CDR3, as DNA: TGTGCCAGCAGTGAAGCTCCCAGGGCGGCCGCTTTCTTT. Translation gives CASSEAPRAAAFF.

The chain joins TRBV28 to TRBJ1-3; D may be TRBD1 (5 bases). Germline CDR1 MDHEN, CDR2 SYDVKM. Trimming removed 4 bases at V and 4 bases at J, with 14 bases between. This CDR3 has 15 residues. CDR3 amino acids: CASSYGSWTGNTIYF. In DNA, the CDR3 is TGTGCCAGCAGTTACGGCAGCTGGACAGGAAACACCATATATTTT.

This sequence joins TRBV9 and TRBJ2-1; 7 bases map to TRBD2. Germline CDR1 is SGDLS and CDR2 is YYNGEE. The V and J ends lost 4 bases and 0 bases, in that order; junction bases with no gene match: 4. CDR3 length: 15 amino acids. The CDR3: CASSLADYSYNEQFF. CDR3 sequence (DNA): TGTGCCAGCAGCCTAGCGGACTACTCCTACAATGAGCAGTTCTTC.

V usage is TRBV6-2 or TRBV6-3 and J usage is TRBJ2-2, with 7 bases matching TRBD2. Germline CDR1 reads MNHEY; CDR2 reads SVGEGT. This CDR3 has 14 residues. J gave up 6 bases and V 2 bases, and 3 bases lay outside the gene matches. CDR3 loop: CASSYGSGSGELFF. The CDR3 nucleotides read TGTGCCAGCAGTTACGGTAGCGGGTCCGGGGAGCTGTTTTTT.

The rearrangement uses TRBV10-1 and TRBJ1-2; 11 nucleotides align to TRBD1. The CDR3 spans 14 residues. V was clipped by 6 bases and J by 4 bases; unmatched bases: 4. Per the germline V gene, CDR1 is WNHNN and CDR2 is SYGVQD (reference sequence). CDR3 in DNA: TGCGCCAGCAGGGGACAGGGGGTGCTCTATGGCTACACCTTC. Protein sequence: CASRGQGVLYGYTF.

The CDR3 here is CSVTGTGALLSSYNEQFF. The CDR3 nucleotides read TGCAGCGTCACCGGGACAGGGGCCCTGTTGAGCTCCTACAATGAGCAGTTCTTC. The chain has TRBV29-1 and TRBJ2-1; TRBD1 matches 10 bases. The length of the CDR3 is 18 residues. Germline CDR1 reads SQVTM; CDR2 reads ANQGSEA. Trimming cost V 6 bases and J 0 bases; bases outside gene matches: 14.

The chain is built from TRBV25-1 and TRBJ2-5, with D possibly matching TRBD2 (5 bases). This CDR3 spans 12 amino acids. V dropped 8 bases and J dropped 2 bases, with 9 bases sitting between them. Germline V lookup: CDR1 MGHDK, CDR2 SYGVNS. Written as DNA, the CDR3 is TGTGCCAGCGCTGGACTGCAAGAGACCCAGTACTTC. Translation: CASAGLQETQYF.

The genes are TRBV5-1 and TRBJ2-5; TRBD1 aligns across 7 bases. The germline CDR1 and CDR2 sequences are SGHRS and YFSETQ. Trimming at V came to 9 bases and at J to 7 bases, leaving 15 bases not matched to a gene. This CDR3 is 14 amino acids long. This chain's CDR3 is CATSDQGGEVTQYF. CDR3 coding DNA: TGCGCCACCTCAGATCAAGGGGGCGAAGTGACCCAGTACTTC.

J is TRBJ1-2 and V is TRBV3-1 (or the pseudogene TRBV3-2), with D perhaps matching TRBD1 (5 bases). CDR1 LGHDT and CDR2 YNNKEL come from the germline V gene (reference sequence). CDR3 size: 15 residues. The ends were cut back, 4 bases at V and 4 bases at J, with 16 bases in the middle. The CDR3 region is CASSRSGAGAYGYTF. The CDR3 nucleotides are TGTGCCAGCAGCCGATCTGGGGCAGGCGCCTATGGCTACACCTTC.

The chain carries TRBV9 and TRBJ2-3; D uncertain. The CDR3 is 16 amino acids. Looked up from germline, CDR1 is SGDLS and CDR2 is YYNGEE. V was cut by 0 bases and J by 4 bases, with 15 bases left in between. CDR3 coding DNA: TGTGCCAGCAGCGTAGAGAGTACCCCACCCCCAGATACGCAGTATTTT. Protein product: CASSVESTPPPDTQYF.

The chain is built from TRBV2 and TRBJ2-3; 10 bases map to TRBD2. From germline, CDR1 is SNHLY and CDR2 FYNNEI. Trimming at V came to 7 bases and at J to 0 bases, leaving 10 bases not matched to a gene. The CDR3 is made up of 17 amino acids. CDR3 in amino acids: CASKSRRLAGSTDTQYF. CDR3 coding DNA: TGTGCCAGCAAATCAAGACGACTAGCGGGTAGCACAGATACGCAGTATTTT.

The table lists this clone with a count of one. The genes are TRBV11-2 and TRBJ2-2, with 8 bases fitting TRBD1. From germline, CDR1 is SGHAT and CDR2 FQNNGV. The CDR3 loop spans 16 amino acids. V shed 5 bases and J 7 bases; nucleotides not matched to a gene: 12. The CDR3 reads CASSHSPTGDIGELFF. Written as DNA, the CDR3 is TGTGCCAGCAGCCACTCCCCGACAGGGGACATCGGGGAGCTGTTTTTT.

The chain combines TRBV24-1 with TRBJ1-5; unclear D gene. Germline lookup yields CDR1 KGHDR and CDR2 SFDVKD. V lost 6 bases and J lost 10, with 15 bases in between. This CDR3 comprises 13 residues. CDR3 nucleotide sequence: TGTGCCACCAGTTCGGGAACCATCAGCCCCCAGCATTTT. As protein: CATSSGTISPQHF.

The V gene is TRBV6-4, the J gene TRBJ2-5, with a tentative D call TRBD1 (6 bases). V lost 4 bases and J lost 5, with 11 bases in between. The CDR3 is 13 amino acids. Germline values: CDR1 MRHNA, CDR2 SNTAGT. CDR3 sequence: CASSVDRRETQYF. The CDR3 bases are TGTGCCAGCAGTGTCGACAGGCGGGAGACCCAGTACTTC.

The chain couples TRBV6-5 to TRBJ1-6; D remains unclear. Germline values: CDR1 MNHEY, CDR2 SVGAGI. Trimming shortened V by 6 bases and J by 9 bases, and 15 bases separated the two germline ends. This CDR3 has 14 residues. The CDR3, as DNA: TGTGCCAGCAGCAGCCGGGAGTCTCGTTCACCCCTCCACTTT. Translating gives CASSSRESRSPLHF.

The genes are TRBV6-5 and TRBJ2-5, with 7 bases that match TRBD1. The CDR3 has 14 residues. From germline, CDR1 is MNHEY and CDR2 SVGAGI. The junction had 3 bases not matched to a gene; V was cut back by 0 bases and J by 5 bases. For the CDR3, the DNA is TGTGCCAGCAGTTACTCTTACAGGGGTGAGACCCAGTACTTC. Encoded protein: CASSYSYRGETQYF.

In nucleotides, the CDR3 is TGTGCCAGCGACACTAGCGGACAAAATGAGCAGTTCTTC. Protein product: CASDTSGQNEQFF. This chain joins TRBV6-5 and TRBJ2-1, with TRBD2 identical over 8 bases. CDR3 length: 13 residues. V lost 8 bases, J lost 7 bases, and 7 bases stayed unmatched. Germline values: CDR1 MNHEY, CDR2 SVGAGI.

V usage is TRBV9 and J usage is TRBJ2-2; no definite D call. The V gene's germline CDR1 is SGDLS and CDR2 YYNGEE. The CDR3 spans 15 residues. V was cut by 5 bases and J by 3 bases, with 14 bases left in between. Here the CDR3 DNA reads TGTGCCAGCAGAGCGCGTGGTTCGGACACCGGGGAGCTGTTTTTT. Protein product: CASRARGSDTGELFF.

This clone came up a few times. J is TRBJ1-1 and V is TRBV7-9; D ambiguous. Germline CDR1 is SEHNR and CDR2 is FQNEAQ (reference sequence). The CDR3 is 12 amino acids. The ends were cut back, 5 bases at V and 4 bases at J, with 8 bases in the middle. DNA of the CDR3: TGTGCCAGCAGCGCCCGGAGCACTGAAGCTTTCTTT. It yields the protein CASSARSTEAFF.

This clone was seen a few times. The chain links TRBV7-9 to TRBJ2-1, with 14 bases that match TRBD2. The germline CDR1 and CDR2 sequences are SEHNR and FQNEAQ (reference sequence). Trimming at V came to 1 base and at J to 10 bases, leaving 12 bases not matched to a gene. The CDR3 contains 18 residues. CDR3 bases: TGTGCCAGCAGCTTAGGTATCCTGGGACTAGCGGGGGCCAGGGAGCAGTTCTTC. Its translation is CASSLGILGLAGAREQFF.

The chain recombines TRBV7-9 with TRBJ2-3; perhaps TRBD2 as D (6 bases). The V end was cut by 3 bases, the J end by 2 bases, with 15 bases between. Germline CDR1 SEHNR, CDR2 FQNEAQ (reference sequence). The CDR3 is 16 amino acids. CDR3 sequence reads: CASSFLIGGFTDTQYF. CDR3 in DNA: TGTGCCAGCAGCTTTTTGATTGGGGGGTTCACAGATACGCAGTATTTT.

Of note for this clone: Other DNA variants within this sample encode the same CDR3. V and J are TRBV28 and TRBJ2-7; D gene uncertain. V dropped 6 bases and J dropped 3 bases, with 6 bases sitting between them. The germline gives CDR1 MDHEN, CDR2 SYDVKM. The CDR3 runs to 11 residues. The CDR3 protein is CASSLYYEQYF. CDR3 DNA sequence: TGTGCCAGCAGCCTATACTACGAGCAGTACTTC.

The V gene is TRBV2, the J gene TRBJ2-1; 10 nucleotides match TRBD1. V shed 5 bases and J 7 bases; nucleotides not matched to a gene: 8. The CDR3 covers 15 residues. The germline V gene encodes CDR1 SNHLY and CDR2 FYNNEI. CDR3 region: CASSRPGQGRNEQFF. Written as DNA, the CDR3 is TGTGCCAGCAGTCGCCCGGGACAGGGGAGGAATGAGCAGTTCTTC. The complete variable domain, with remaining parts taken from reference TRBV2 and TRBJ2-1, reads EPEVTQTPSHQVTQMGQEVILRCVPISNHLYFYWYRQILGQKVEFLVSFYNNEISEKSEIFDDQFSVERPDGSNFTLKIRSTKLEDSAMYFCASSRPGQGRNEQFFGPGTRLTVL.

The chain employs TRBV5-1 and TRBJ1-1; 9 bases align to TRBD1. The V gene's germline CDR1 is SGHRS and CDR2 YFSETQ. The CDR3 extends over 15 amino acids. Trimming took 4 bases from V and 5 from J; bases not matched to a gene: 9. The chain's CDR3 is CASSLGIGTGTEAFF. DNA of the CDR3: TGCGCCAGCAGCCTGGGAATCGGGACAGGGACTGAAGCTTTCTTT.

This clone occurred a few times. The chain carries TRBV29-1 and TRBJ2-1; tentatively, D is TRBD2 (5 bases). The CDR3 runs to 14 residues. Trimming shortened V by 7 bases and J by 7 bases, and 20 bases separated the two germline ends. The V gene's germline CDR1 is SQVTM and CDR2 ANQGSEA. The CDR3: CSAGQASPGNEQFF. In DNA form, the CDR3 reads TGCAGCGCCGGTCAGGCTAGCCCGGGGAATGAGCAGTTCTTC.

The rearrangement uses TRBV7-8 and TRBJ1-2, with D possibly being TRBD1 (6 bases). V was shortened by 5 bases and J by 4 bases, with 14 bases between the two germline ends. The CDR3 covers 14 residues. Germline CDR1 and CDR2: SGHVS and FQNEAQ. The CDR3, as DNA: TGTGCCAGCAGCCCCTCCAGGGGCGCCTATGGCTACACCTTC. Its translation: CASSPSRGAYGYTF.

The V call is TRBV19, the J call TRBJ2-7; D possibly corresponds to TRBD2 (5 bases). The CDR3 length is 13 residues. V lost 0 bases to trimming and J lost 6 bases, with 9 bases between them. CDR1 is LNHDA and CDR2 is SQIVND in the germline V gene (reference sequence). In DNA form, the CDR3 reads TGTGCCAGTAGTATAGAACAGAGGGCCGAGCAGTACTTC. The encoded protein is CASSIEQRAEQYF.

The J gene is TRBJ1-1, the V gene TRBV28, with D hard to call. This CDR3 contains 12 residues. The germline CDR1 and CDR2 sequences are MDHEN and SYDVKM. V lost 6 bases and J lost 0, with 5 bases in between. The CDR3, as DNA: TGTGCCAGCAGACACATGAACACTGAAGCTTTCTTT. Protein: CASRHMNTEAFF.

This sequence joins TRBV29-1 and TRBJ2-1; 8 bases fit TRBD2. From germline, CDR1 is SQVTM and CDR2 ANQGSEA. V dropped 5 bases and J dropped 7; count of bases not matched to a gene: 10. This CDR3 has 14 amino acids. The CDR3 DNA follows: TGCAGCGTTTCGGGAGGGCCCCGGTCGAATGAGCAGTTCTTC. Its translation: CSVSGGPRSNEQFF.

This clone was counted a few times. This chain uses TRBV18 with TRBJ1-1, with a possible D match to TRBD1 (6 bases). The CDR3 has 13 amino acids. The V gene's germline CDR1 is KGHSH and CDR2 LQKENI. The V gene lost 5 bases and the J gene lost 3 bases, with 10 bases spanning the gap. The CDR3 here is CASSSQGYTEAFF. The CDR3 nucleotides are TGTGCCAGCTCATCGCAGGGGTACACTGAAGCTTTCTTT. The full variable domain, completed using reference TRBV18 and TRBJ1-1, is NAGVMQNPRHLVRRRGQEARLRCSPMKGHSHVYWYRQLPEEGLKFMVYLQKENIIDESGMPKERFSAEFPKEGPSILRIQQVVRGDSAAYFCASSSQGYTEAFFGQGTRLTVV.